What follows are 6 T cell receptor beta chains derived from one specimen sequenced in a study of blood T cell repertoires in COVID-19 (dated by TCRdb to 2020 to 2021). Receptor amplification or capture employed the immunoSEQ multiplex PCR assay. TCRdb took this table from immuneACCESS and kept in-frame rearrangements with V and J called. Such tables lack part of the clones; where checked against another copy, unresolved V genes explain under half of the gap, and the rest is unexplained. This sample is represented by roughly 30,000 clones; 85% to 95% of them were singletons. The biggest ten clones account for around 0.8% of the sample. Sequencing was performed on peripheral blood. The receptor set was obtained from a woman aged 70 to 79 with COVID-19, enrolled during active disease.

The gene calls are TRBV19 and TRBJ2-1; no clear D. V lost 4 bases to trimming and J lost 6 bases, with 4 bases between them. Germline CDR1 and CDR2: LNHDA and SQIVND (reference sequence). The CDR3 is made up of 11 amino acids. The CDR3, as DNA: TGTGCCAGTAGTACACTCAATGAGCAGTTCTTC. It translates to CASSTLNEQFF.

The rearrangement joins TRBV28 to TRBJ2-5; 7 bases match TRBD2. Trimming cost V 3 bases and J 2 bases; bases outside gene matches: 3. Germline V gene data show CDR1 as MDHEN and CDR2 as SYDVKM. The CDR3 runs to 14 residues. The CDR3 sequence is CASSFVRGQETQYF. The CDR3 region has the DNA TGTGCCAGCAGTTTCGTGCGGGGGCAAGAGACCCAGTACTTC.

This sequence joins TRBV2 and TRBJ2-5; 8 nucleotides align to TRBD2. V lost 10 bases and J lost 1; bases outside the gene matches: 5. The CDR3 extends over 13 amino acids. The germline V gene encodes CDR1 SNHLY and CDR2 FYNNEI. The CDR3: CATSLAAQETQYF. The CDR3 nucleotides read TGTGCCACGTCACTAGCGGCCCAAGAGACCCAGTACTTC.

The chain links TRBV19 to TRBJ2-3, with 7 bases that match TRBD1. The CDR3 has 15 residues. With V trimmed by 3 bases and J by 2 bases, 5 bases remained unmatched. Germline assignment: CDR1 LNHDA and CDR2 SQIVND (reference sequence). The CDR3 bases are TGTGCCAGTAGTATCGTAACAGGGGACACAGATACGCAGTATTTT. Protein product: CASSIVTGDTDTQYF.

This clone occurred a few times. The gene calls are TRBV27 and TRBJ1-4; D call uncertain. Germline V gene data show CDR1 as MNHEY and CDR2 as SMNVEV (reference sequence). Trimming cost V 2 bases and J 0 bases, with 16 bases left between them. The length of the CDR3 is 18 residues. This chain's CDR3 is CASSLEWAGSTTNEKLFF. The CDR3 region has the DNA TGTGCCAGCAGTTTAGAATGGGCAGGCTCCACAACTAATGAAAAACTGTTTTTT.

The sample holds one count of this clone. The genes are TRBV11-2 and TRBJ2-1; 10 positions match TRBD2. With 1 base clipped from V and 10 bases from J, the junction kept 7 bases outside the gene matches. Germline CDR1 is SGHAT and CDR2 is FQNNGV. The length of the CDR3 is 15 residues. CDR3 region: CASSLGGLAGEEQFF. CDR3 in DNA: TGTGCCAGCAGCTTAGGAGGGCTAGCGGGAGAAGAGCAGTTCTTC.